Listed below are T cell receptor beta chains from one sample, sequenced in a study of CD8 T cells in ankylosing spondylitis. TCRdb called the 5' RACE reads again in MiXCR, with one record for every CDR3 protein. The table has around 250,000 distinct CDR3 sequences, about 10% seen once. Source material: blood, either unsorted or a sorted T cell fraction (not recorded which). Receptor source: a male donor with ankylosing spondylitis or in good health (not recorded which). Each CDR3 is given with its conserved first and last residue. D genes are given only for firm matches. Clone size is not always given. Where it is, it says once, few, many or a class for expanded clones.

CDR3nt | CDR3aa | j_gene | d_gene | v_gene | abundance
TGTGCCAGCAGCTTGCTAGCGGGACCCTACTACAATGAGCAGTTCTTC | CASSLLAGPYYNEQFF | TRBJ2-1 | TRBD2 | TRBV5-6 | few
TGCAGTGCTAGAGGAACTAGCGGGGTGTCAATTCGGGAGACCCAGTACTTC | CSARGTSGVSIRETQYF | TRBJ2-5 | TRBD2 | TRBV20-1 | NA
TGTGCCAGCCTAGGAGAACAGGGGTCGGGAAATGAGCAGTTCTTC | CASLGEQGSGNEQFF | TRBJ2-1 | TRBD1 | TRBV2 | NA
TGTGCCAGCAGCTTAGGTCGAGAGACTGAAGCTTTCTTT | CASSLGRETEAFF | TRBJ1-1 | NA | TRBV27 | many
TGTGCCAGCAGATTAGGACGGTTATTCTCTGGGGCCAACGTCCTGACTTTC | CASRLGRLFSGANVLTF | TRBJ2-6 | NA | TRBV5-5 | many
TGTGCCAGCAGCCAGACTAACTTTTACTCCTACAATGAGCAGTTCTTC | CASSQTNFYSYNEQFF | TRBJ2-1 | NA | TRBV13 | many
TGCAGCGTTGAAGCTCCTAGCCTCGGTGAGCAGTTCTTC | CSVEAPSLGEQFF | TRBJ2-1 | NA | TRBV29-1 | many
TGTGCCAGCAGCACAGACTGGAGCTCCTACGAGCAGTACTTC | CASSTDWSSYEQYF | TRBJ2-7 | NA | TRBV2 | few
TGTGCCACTTCTTTAGCGGGGGGCAATGAGCAGTTCTTC | CATSLAGGNEQFF | TRBJ2-1 | TRBD2 | TRBV24-1 | many
TGTGCCAGCACCAACGCCGGGACTGTTTTTCTCACCTTC | CASTNAGTVFLTF | TRBJ1-2 | NA | TRBV28 | few
TGCGCCAGCAGCGGACAGGGCACAGATACGCAGTATTTT | CASSGQGTDTQYF | TRBJ2-3 | TRBD1 | TRBV5-1 | medium-sized
TGCAGTGCTACTCGATGGTCCTACGAGCAGTACTTC | CSATRWSYEQYF | TRBJ2-7 | NA | TRBV20-1 | many
TGTGCCATCAATGACGGTAGCAATCAGCCCCAGCATTTT | CAINDGSNQPQHF | TRBJ1-5 | NA | TRBV10-3 | many
TGTGCCAGCAGCGTAACCAGGGGGGGCTATGGCTACACCTTC | CASSVTRGGYGYTF | TRBJ1-2 | TRBD1 | TRBV3-1 | NA
TGTGCCAGCAGCGTAGCAGGGCGTTGGGAGCAGTTCTTC | CASSVAGRWEQFF | TRBJ2-1 | NA | TRBV9 | many
TGTGCCAGCAGCCAAGATCGGGATTTCGAGCAGTACTTC | CASSQDRDFEQYF | TRBJ2-7 | NA | TRBV3-1 | few
TGTGCCAGCAGTGAAGAACTAGCGGGGGATGAGCAGTTCTTC | CASSEELAGDEQFF | TRBJ2-1 | TRBD2 | TRBV2 | NA
TGTGCCAGCAGTTACCCGAGCTCCTACGAGCAGTACTTC | CASSYPSSYEQYF | TRBJ2-7 | NA | TRBV6-2/TRBV6-3 | many
TGTGCCAGCAGCCCACGGACAGACACGGGCTATGGCTACACCTTC | CASSPRTDTGYGYTF | TRBJ1-2 | NA | TRBV7-2 | NA
TGTGCCAGCAGCGTCTTAGGACAGGGGTCCGGGGAGCTGTTTTTT | CASSVLGQGSGELFF | TRBJ2-2 | TRBD1 | TRBV9 | few
TGTGCCAGCAGCTTGGCCGGTAACTATGGCTACACCTTC | CASSLAGNYGYTF | TRBJ1-2 | NA | TRBV5-6 | many
TGCGCCAGCAGCTTGGAAGGGGATGGGTTTAACTATGGCTACACCTTC | CASSLEGDGFNYGYTF | TRBJ1-2 | NA | TRBV5-1 | NA
TGTGCCAGCAGCTCTCCTTCTGGACTAGCGGTGTCAAGTACGTTCTTC | CASSSPSGLAVSSTFF | TRBJ2-1 | TRBD2 | TRBV7-9 | few
TGCGCCAGCAGCCGGACAGGGAACACTGAAGCTTTCTTT | CASSRTGNTEAFF | TRBJ1-1 | TRBD1 | TRBV5-1 | many
TGCGCCAGCAGCTTGGCAGGGGAGGCCTACGAGCAGTACTTC | CASSLAGEAYEQYF | TRBJ2-7 | NA | TRBV5-1 | many
TGTGCCAGCAGCCCTGGGCGGGGACTCCTCTATGGCTACACCTTC | CASSPGRGLLYGYTF | TRBJ1-2 | NA | TRBV11-2 | NA
TGCAGCGTTGAGGGTAGCGCCTACGAGCAGTACTTC | CSVEGSAYEQYF | TRBJ2-7 | NA | TRBV29-1 | many
TGTGCCAGCAGCCTACTCCTCTTTGAGCAGTTCTTC | CASSLLLFEQFF | TRBJ2-1 | NA | TRBV7-9 | NA
TGTGCCACCAGTGACCGATACACAGATACGCAGTATTTT | CATSDRYTDTQYF | TRBJ2-3 | NA | TRBV24-1 | NA
TGTGCCACCAGCCCCCACCGGGGGGCGGGTACGAACACCGGGGAGCTGTTTTTT | CATSPHRGAGTNTGELFF | TRBJ2-2 | NA | TRBV15 | many
TGCAGTGCTCCGGTCCTAGCGGGAGTAGGTGAGCAGTTCTTC | CSAPVLAGVGEQFF | TRBJ2-1 | TRBD2 | TRBV20-1 | many
TGCAGTGCAGACGGGACAGGGGGCGAGGCTGAGCAGTTCTTC | CSADGTGGEAEQFF | TRBJ2-1 | TRBD1 | TRBV20-1 | many
TGTGCCAGCAGCCGCGCCCCCATTACAGGGGGCACTGAAGCTTTCTTT | CASSRAPITGGTEAFF | TRBJ1-1 | TRBD1 | TRBV6-1 | many
TGTGCCAGCTCACCAACTGGGGAAAGCGGGAGTACCGAGCAGTACTTC | CASSPTGESGSTEQYF | TRBJ2-7 | TRBD2 | TRBV18 | few
TGTGCCAGCAGCCATAGGGGCGGTCGACTAGCTGAGACCCAGTACTTC | CASSHRGGRLAETQYF | TRBJ2-5 | TRBD2 | TRBV7-9 | many
TGTGCCAGCAGCCGTAGCGGGGGGGGCACAGATACGCAGTATTTT | CASSRSGGGTDTQYF | TRBJ2-3 | TRBD2 | TRBV7-3 | many